Sequencing of this T cell receptor (beta chain) was carried out in a study of vaccination and CD4 T cells after COVID-19. Study-wide background: Spike peptides, overlapping and drawn from SARS-CoV-2, HCoV-NL63, HCoV-OC43 and HCoV-229E, were used to stimulate cells.

Treatment noted: roughly 11-day PBMC culture with coronavirus spike peptide pools or control peptides (ViraFEST assay). Researchers used the Oncomine TCR Beta short-read assay to sequence DNA from cultured CD4+ T cells. The authors extracted genomic DNA from cultured CD4+ T cells. Using its own MiXCR run on the PCR reads, TCRdb lists one record per CDR3 protein. This table holds about 15,000 distinct CDR3 sequences, less than 50% found once. Regarding this clonotype: What it binds is unknown.

CDR1 is LNHDA and CDR2 is SQIVND in the germline V gene (reference sequence). This CDR3 comprises 14 residues. V shed 7 bases and J 8 bases; nucleotides not matched to a gene: 9. The sequencing input was cultured CD4+ T cells from blood. This clonotype was sampled from a human donor with COVID-19. This chain links TRBV19 with TRBJ1-4, with 8 bases lining up with TRBD1. CDR3 sequence (DNA): TGTGCCAGTACCTCGGACAGGGCGAGGGAAAAACTGTTTTTT. Residues: CASTSDRAREKLFF. Full variable domain (missing parts from reference TRBV19 and TRBJ1-4): DGGITQSPKYLFRKEGQNVTLSCEQNLNHDAMYWYRQDPGQGLRLIYYSQIVNDFQKGDIAEGYSVSREKKESFPLTVTSAQKNPTAFYLCASTSDRAREKLFFGSGTQLSVL.